This TCR beta chain was sequenced in a study of blood T cell repertoires in COVID-19. Source study methods: Nucleated cell counts were estimated from reference gene primer amplification. Clones were read by immunoSEQ multiplex PCR, and TCRdb kept only the in-frame ones, dropping some. V, J and clone size reflect that table, while D and trimming were determined from the DNA. The table lists 130,000 to 150,000 clones, over 70% of them singletons. The CDR3 runs to 14 residues. Trimming stripped 6 bases from V and 5 bases from J, with 16 bases between. Germline CDR1 and CDR2: MNHEY and SVGAGI. The clonotype was recovered from a man aged 50 or older who had recovered from COVID-19. J is TRBJ1-1 and V is TRBV6-5; D ambiguous. Sequencing input: peripheral blood. The CDR3 bases are TGTGCCAGCAGCCCCGTTTCTGGGAGGACTGAAGCTTTCTTT. This gives the protein CASSPVSGRTEAFF.